Listed below are T cell receptor beta chains from one sample, sequenced in a study of T-cell reconstitution after alpha-beta-depleted transplantation in children. TCRdb called the PCR reads again in MiXCR, with one record for every CDR3 protein. The table records some 290,000 distinct CDR3 sequences, roughly 25% of them present only once. The sample consisted of PBMCs, mostly from graft donor cells, taken 180 days after TCRalphabeta/CD19-depleted stem cell transplant. The source of these receptors is a male patient younger than 18 who had a stem cell transplant for acute lymphoblastic leukemia, so the T cells may come from the graft donor. Each CDR3 is given with its conserved first and last residue. Each record gives: J gene, clone size, V gene, CDR3 protein. Only part of the rows carry a size: once, few, many, or a class if the clone is expanded.

J gene: TRBJ1-1; clone size: .; V gene: TRBV29-1; CDR3 protein: CSVGGWGQGGQDTEAFF
J gene: TRBJ2-3; clone size: few; V gene: TRBV20-1; CDR3 protein: CSAKRVDSTDTQYF
J gene: TRBJ2-1; clone size: .; V gene: TRBV10-3; CDR3 protein: CAIRSGGSSYNEQFF
J gene: TRBJ2-5; clone size: .; V gene: TRBV12-3/TRBV12-4; CDR3 protein: CASSFPQQVARETQYF
J gene: TRBJ2-3; clone size: few; V gene: TRBV7-7; CDR3 protein: CASSLSTGRDTQYF
J gene: TRBJ1-1; clone size: .; V gene: TRBV20-1; CDR3 protein: CSARVQGDTEAFF
J gene: TRBJ2-3; clone size: few; V gene: TRBV11-3; CDR3 protein: CASSHRAQSSTDTQYF
J gene: TRBJ2-6; clone size: .; V gene: TRBV25-1; CDR3 protein: CASSSFRGYGANVLTF
J gene: TRBJ2-1; clone size: few; V gene: TRBV9; CDR3 protein: CASSPVAAYNEQFF
J gene: TRBJ1-2; clone size: .; V gene: TRBV18; CDR3 protein: CASSPWGNYGYTF
J gene: TRBJ2-1; clone size: .; V gene: TRBV11-2; CDR3 protein: CASSLSSGMDNEQFF
J gene: TRBJ2-3; clone size: .; V gene: TRBV11-2; CDR3 protein: CASSQRTSGRVFTDTQYF
J gene: TRBJ2-1; clone size: once; V gene: TRBV7-9; CDR3 protein: CASSLGRAWPDNEQFF